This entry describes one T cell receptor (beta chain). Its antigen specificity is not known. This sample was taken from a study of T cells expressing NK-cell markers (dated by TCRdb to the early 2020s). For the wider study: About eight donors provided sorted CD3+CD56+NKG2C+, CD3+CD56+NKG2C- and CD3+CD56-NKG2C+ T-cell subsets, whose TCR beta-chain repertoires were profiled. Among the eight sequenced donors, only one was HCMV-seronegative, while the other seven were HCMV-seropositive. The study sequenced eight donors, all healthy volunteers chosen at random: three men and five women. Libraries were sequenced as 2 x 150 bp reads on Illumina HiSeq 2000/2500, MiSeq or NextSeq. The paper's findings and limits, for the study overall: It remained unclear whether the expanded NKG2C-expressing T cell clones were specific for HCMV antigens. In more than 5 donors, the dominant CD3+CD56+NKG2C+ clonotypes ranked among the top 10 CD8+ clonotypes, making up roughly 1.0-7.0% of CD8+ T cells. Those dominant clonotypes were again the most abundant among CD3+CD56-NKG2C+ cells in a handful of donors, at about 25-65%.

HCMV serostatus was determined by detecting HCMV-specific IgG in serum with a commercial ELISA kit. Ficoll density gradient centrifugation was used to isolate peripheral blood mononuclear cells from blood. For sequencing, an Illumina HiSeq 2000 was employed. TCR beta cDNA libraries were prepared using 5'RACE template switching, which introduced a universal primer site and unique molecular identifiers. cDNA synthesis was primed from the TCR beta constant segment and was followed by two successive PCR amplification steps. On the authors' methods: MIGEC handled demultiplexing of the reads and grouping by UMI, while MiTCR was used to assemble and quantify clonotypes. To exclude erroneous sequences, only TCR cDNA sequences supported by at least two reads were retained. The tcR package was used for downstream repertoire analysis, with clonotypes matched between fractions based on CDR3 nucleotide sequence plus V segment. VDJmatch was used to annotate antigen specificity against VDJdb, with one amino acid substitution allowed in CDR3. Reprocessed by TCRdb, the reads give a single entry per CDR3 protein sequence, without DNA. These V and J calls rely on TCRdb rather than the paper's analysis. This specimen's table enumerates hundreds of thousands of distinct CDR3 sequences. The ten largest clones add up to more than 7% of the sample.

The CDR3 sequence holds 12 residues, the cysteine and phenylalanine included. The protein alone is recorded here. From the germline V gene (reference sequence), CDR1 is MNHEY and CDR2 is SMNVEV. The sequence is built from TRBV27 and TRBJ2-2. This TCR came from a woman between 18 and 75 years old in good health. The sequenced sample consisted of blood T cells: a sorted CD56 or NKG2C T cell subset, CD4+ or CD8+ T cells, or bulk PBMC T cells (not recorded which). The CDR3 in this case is CASRGYTGELFF.